Below, 8 T cell receptor beta chains from the same sample are listed, as sequenced in a study of blood T cell repertoires in COVID-19. Some clones are missing from TCRdb's copy, which holds only in-frame ones; the method was immunoSEQ multiplex PCR. The data contain more than 50,000 clones, 80% to 85% of them seen just once; the ten biggest clones take up roughly an eighth. The sample was peripheral blood. These receptors came from a human donor in a cohort sampled during active COVID-19.

The chain recombines TRBV10-1 with TRBJ2-5; D is undetermined. The CDR3 covers 15 residues. Germline V gene data show CDR1 as WNHNN and CDR2 as SYGVQD (reference sequence). The V end lost 5 bases, the J end lost 5 bases, and 18 bases lay between the germline ends. CDR3 amino acids: CASSTRRSLWETQYF. CDR3 DNA sequence: TGCGCCAGCAGTACCCGAAGGAGCCTGTGGGAGACCCAGTACTTC.

The V and J genes are TRBV19 and TRBJ2-5, with D possibly being TRBD2 (5 bases). The CDR3 length is 14 residues. Trimming took off 4 bases at V and 8 bases at J, with 17 bases between the two ends. CDR1 and CDR2 from the germline V gene are LNHDA and SQIVND (reference sequence). The DNA of the CDR3 is TGTGCCAGTAGTAGACGAGAAGAGGGATTAACCCAGTACTTC. This encodes CASSRREEGLTQYF.

This clone was found a few times. V is TRBV27 and J is TRBJ1-1, with TRBD1 as a possible D gene (5 bases). The CDR3 is 14 residues long. Per germline, CDR1 MNHEY and CDR2 SMNVEV (reference sequence). V was trimmed by 0 bases and J by 9 bases, leaving 14 bases between them. CDR3 coding DNA: TGTGCCAGCAGTTTATCGCCGTTCGCGGACAAAGCTTTCTTT. This sequence encodes CASSLSPFADKAFF.

This clone has only one observation. The chain carries TRBV6-6 and TRBJ1-2, with a possible D match to TRBD1 (5 bases). V shed 6 bases and J shed 7 bases, with 21 bases lying between them. This CDR3 is 15 amino acids long. The germline V gene has CDR1 MNHNY and CDR2 SVGAGI (reference sequence). The CDR3 here is CASSRTGPAGGGYTF. The CDR3 bases are TGTGCCAGCAGCCGGACCGGGCCCGCGGGGGGTGGCTACACCTTC.

The chain carries TRBV20-1 and TRBJ2-5, with a possible D match to TRBD1 (6 bases). CDR1 DFQATT and CDR2 SNEGSKA come from the germline V gene (reference sequence). The CDR3 is 11 residues long. With 5 bases removed from V and 3 bases from J, the gap between germline ends came to 7 bases. In DNA, the CDR3 is TGCAGTGCTGACAGGAAAGAGACCCAGTACTTC. Encoded protein: CSADRKETQYF.

Details on this clone: The junction does not match germline at one end; this may be a read error. The CDR3 spells CSARGGPLQLF. In DNA, the CDR3 is TGCAGTGCCCGAGGGGGACCTTTACAACTCTTT. The chain employs TRBV20-1 and TRBJ1-1, with D possibly being TRBD1 (6 bases). The CDR3 is 11 residues long. Germline CDR1 reads DFQATT; CDR2 reads SNEGSKA (reference sequence).

The chain recombines TRBV6-1 with TRBJ2-5; TRBD1 is a possible D gene (6 bases). The CDR3 spans 17 residues. Germline V gene data show CDR1 as MNHNS and CDR2 as SASEGT. The V end was cut by 4 bases, the J end by 0 bases, with 18 bases between. DNA for the CDR3: TGTGCCAGCAGTGGAGGTTTCGGGACACCGAACCAAGAGACCCAGTACTTC. Translated, it gives CASSGGFGTPNQETQYF.

This chain joins TRBV7-8 and TRBJ2-7; TRBD1 is a possible D gene (6 bases). This CDR3 has 18 residues. CDR1 is SGHVS, CDR2 FQNEAQ, per germline. The V end lost 5 bases, the J end lost 0 bases, and 23 bases lay between the germline ends. CDR3 DNA: TGTGCCAGCAGCGCCAGCTTCACAGGGCCTGATGCCTCCTACGAGCAGTACTTC. Protein: CASSASFTGPDASYEQYF.